One sample yielded the 20 T cell receptor beta chains listed below, sequenced in a study of T cells in Graves' hyperthyroidism and ophthalmopathy. Amplification of TCR beta CDR3 regions was performed using RNA transcripts as template. First-round RT-PCR targeting the TCR CDR3 was performed with the HTBI primer set. TCRdb itself ran the multiplex PCR reads through MiXCR, one entry per CDR3 protein. The sample carries hundreds of thousands of distinct CDR3 sequences, roughly 14% recorded once. The sequenced sample consisted of blood. The receptors stem from a woman aged 40 to 49 with Graves' ophthalmopathy.

At least ten counts were recorded for this clonotype. This sequence joins TRBV9 and TRBJ1-1, with a tentative D call TRBD1 (6 bases). Trimming pared 0 bases from V and 3 bases from J, leaving 15 bases between. Germline values: CDR1 SGDLS, CDR2 YYNGEE. The length of the CDR3 is 16 residues. CDR3: CASSVAGRGPDTEAFF. CDR3 nucleotide sequence: TGTGCCAGCAGCGTAGCGGGGCGGGGGCCGGACACTGAAGCTTTCTTT.

Many counts were recorded for this clonotype. The chain combines TRBV27 with TRBJ2-5, with D unresolved. Germline CDR1 MNHEY, CDR2 SMNVEV (reference sequence). Trimming removed 5 bases at V and 4 bases at J, with 29 bases between. This CDR3 is built from 19 residues. CDR3 nucleotide sequence: TGTGCCAGCAGTCGCCTACCACGCCTCAGGAGTGCAACACCAGAGACCCAGTACTTC. Its protein product is CASSRLPRLRSATPETQYF.

This clonotype appeared a few times. The chain links TRBV12-3 or TRBV12-4 to TRBJ1-2, with D hard to call. The CDR3 extends over 12 amino acids. Between the trimmed V and J ends, which lost 6 bases and 3 bases, there was a span of 8 bases. CDR3 residues: CASSPNDYGYTF. In nucleotides, the CDR3 is TGTGCCAGCAGCCCCAATGACTATGGCTACACCTTC.

This clonotype was seen at least ten times. CDR3 DNA sequence: TGTGCTAGTGGTTACGGACAGAGCTCCTATAATTCACCCCTCCACTTT. Its protein is CASGYGQSSYNSPLHF. This chain joins TRBV12-5 and TRBJ1-6, with D perhaps TRBD1 (6 bases). The CDR3 has 16 amino acids. In germline, CDR1 is LGHNT, CDR2 FRNRAP. With 4 bases removed from V and 0 bases from J, the gap between germline ends came to 10 bases.

In this sample, this clonotype turned up many times. This chain joins TRBV6-1 and TRBJ2-5; D is perhaps TRBD1 or TRBD2 (5 bases each). Germline lookup yields CDR1 MNHNS and CDR2 SASEGT. With 7 bases removed from V and 4 bases from J, the gap between germline ends came to 19 bases. CDR3 size: 15 residues. The CDR3 bases are TGTGCCAGCACCGAGTGGGGACCCACCCGAGAGACCCAGTACTTC. Translation: CASTEWGPTRETQYF.

In its sample, this clonotype was seen many times. J is TRBJ2-2 and V is TRBV19; 11 bases agree with TRBD2. J lost 2 bases, V lost 5 bases, and 7 bases had no gene match. The germline gives CDR1 LNHDA, CDR2 SQIVND (reference sequence). The CDR3 covers 17 residues. CDR3 in DNA: TGTGCCAGTAGTCCCCAGGGGACTAGCGGTAACACCGGGGAGCTGTTTTTT. Translation: CASSPQGTSGNTGELFF.

This clonotype has at least ten counts. V gene TRBV6-2 or TRBV6-3 combines with J gene TRBJ2-7; TRBD2 aligns across 7 bases. Germline-derived CDR1 and CDR2 are MNHEY and SVGEGT. Trimming removed 2 bases from V and 3 bases from J; junction bases left unmatched: 16. This CDR3 contains 18 residues. CDR3 nucleotide sequence: TGTGCCAGCAGTTACCCCCGCCTGGGCCGCGGGAGCAGCTACGAGCAGTACTTC. It encodes CASSYPRLGRGSSYEQYF.

This clonotype was recorded at least ten times. The V gene is TRBV7-8, the J gene TRBJ1-1; D perhaps matches TRBD1 (6 bases). Trimming took 3 bases from V and 0 from J, leaving 14 bases between them. The length of the CDR3 is 16 residues. CDR1 is SGHVS and CDR2 is FQNEAQ in the germline V gene. The CDR3 nucleotides are TGTGCCAGCAGCTTGGGAAGGGACACTTTGAACACTGAAGCTTTCTTT. It encodes CASSLGRDTLNTEAFF.

The chain uses TRBV11-3 and TRBJ1-1; D gene uncertain. From germline, CDR1 is SGHNT and CDR2 YENEEA. Trimming left V 1 base short and J 0 bases short, with 9 bases between. This CDR3 has 15 amino acids. The CDR3 loop reads CASSLVAGMNTEAFF. CDR3 DNA sequence: TGTGCCAGCAGCTTAGTAGCAGGCATGAACACTGAAGCTTTCTTT.

This clonotype was recorded at least ten times. This chain links TRBV6-1 with TRBJ2-1, with TRBD2 matching 11 bases. Germline V gene data show CDR1 as MNHNS and CDR2 as SASEGT. With V trimmed by 8 bases and J by 7 bases, 10 bases remained unmatched. This CDR3 comprises 15 residues. CDR3 nucleotides: TGTGCCAGCCTTGAGGTAACTAGCGGGAGAAATGAGCAGTTCTTC. Protein sequence: CASLEVTSGRNEQFF.

The sample holds a few counts of this clonotype. The CDR3 sequence: CASSLGGMKSYEQYF. In DNA form, the CDR3 reads TGTGCCAGCAGTTTAGGAGGGATGAAGTCGTACGAGCAGTACTTC. This chain links TRBV28 with TRBJ2-7, with a tentative D call TRBD2 (6 bases). V lost 2 bases and J 4 bases, leaving 15 bases between the germline ends. The CDR3 runs to 15 residues. The V gene's germline CDR1 is MDHEN and CDR2 SYDVKM.

This clonotype appeared a few times. The chain joins TRBV28 to TRBJ2-7; D is unresolved. V shed 6 bases and J shed 8 bases, with 14 bases lying between them. The V gene's germline CDR1 is MDHEN and CDR2 SYDVKM. CDR3 length equals 12 residues. CDR3 nucleotides: TGTGCCAGCAGCCCGATGAATCGCAAGCAGTACTTC. Protein: CASSPMNRKQYF.

This clonotype occurred many times. J is TRBJ1-1 and V is TRBV19; D is perhaps TRBD1 (5 bases). The germline V and J ends were trimmed by 3 bases and 12 bases, with 14 bases remaining between them. Germline V gene lookup returns CDR1 LNHDA and CDR2 SQIVND (reference sequence). This CDR3 is built from 12 residues. Written as DNA, the CDR3 is TGTGCCAGTAGTATCGGTACAGGTGGCACTTTCTTT. Its protein is CASSIGTGGTFF.

This clonotype was picked up many times. The chain uses TRBV28 and TRBJ2-7, with 7 nucleotides matching TRBD2. In germline, CDR1 is MDHEN, CDR2 SYDVKM. There are 16 residues in the CDR3. The trim removed 6 bases at V and 1 base at J, leaving 12 bases unmatched. The CDR3, as DNA: TGTGCCAGCAGGGGAGGGGAGGTTGCCTTATCCTACGAGCAGTACTTC. Translated: CASRGGEVALSYEQYF. Full variable domain (missing parts from reference TRBV28 and TRBJ2-7): DVKVTQSSRYLVKRTGEKVFLECVQDMDHENMFWYRQDPGLGLRLIYFSYDVKMKEKGDIPEGYSVSREKKERFSLILESASTNQTSMYLCASRGGEVALSYEQYFGPGTRLTVT.

This clonotype was seen ten or more times. This chain uses TRBV27 with TRBJ2-7; tentative D call: TRBD1 (5 bases). The CDR3 consists of 16 residues. The V end was cut by 0 bases, the J end by 0 bases, with 12 bases between. The V gene's germline CDR1 is MNHEY and CDR2 SMNVEV (reference sequence). CDR3 in DNA: TGTGCCAGCAGTTTATCCAGACAGAGGAGCTCCTACGAGCAGTACTTC. The encoded protein is CASSLSRQRSSYEQYF.

This clonotype was observed many times. The genes are TRBV28 and TRBJ2-7; tentative D call: TRBD2 (6 bases). The CDR3 extends over 15 amino acids. Trimming left V 8 bases short and J 6 bases short, with 23 bases between. Germline lookup yields CDR1 MDHEN and CDR2 SYDVKM. The CDR3 spells CASSPGLGAQGEQYF. The DNA of the CDR3 is TGTGCCAGCTCTCCGGGACTGGGAGCTCAGGGCGAGCAGTACTTC.

The table lists this clonotype with many counts. The rearrangement uses TRBV6-1 and TRBJ1-1, with TRBD1 matching over 9 bases. This CDR3 region has 15 residues. V shed 6 bases, J shed 2 bases, and the junction held 7 bases outside the gene matches. The germline CDR1 and CDR2 sequences are MNHNS and SASEGT. The CDR3 region is CASSDRGYGNTEAFF. The CDR3 DNA sequence: TGTGCCAGCAGCGACAGGGGGTACGGAAACACTGAAGCTTTCTTT.

This clonotype was counted many times. The chain combines TRBV6-1 with TRBJ1-1; no clear D gene. CDR3 length: 14 amino acids. V was pared by 2 bases and J by 2 bases, with 9 bases between. CDR1 is MNHNS, CDR2 SASEGT, per germline. This chain's CDR3 is CASSEHPGNTEAFF. CDR3 nucleotide sequence: TGTGCCAGCAGTGAACACCCAGGCAACACTGAAGCTTTCTTT.

Many counts were recorded for this clonotype. The J gene is TRBJ2-6, the V gene TRBV28; TRBD1 is a possible D gene (6 bases). The V gene lost 6 bases and the J gene lost 4 bases, with 13 bases spanning the gap. The V gene's germline CDR1 is MDHEN and CDR2 SYDVKM. This CDR3 contains 15 residues. The CDR3 loop is CASSRYRAGANVLTF. For the CDR3, the DNA is TGTGCCAGCAGCCGATACAGGGCCGGGGCCAACGTCCTGACTTTC.

The V gene is TRBV10-3, the J gene TRBJ2-7; TRBD2 aligns across 9 bases. V lost 2 bases, J lost 2 bases, and 4 bases stayed unmatched. This CDR3 region has 15 residues. The germline gives CDR1 ENHRY, CDR2 SYGVKD. The chain's CDR3 is CAISESLAGTYEQYF. The CDR3 region has the DNA TGTGCCATCAGTGAGAGTCTAGCGGGAACCTACGAGCAGTACTTC.